The source of this TCR beta chain is a study of shared clonotypes between healthy human individuals. The deep-level immunoSEQ assay was used. Assay used: immunoSEQ multiplex PCR; TCRdb lists only in-frame clones, some missing. The table has around 1,100,000 clones, around three quarters seen once. Overall study results and limits: The researchers took only blood, and tissue repertoires probably look different.

This clone has only a few counts. The target antigen is unknown. The CDR3 has 15 amino acids. Trimming took 6 bases from V and 6 from J; bases not matched to a gene: 10. Germline V lookup: CDR1 SGHDT, CDR2 YYEEEE. Donors were healthy HIV-negative adults without recently reported acute infections or vaccinations. Every donor, a Caucasian adult, lived in Nashville, Tennessee. This rearrangement joins TRBV5-6 to TRBJ2-1; TRBD1 agrees at 9 bases. The TCR comes from a man between 18 and 29 years old in good health. Some clones in this sample may be carry-over from other donors' samples. The sequencing input was memory CD4+ T cells from PBMCs. As for subset: CD45RA-negative fraction. Written as DNA, the CDR3 is TGTGCCAGCACCGGGGGCCCGACAGGGGGCAATGAGCAGTTCTTC. This gives the protein CASTGGPTGGNEQFF.